Given below is one T cell receptor beta chain in context. The target antigen is unknown. TCRdb fed the RACE reads into MiXCR, producing one record per CDR3 protein. The sample has some 360,000 distinct CDR3 sequences; about 5.1% are singletons. Stated time point: pre-sensitization, week 0. Indicated treatment: therapeutic diphenylcyclopropenone sensitization with weekly scalp DPC. The sample belongs to a study of human T cells and chemical hapten exposure. Points from the study as a whole: Each of the donors had alopecia, so their immune responses may not resemble those of healthy people.

Germline V gene sequence: CDR1 MDHEN, CDR2 SYDVKM. J gave up 6 bases and V 8 bases, and 4 bases lay outside the gene matches. The length of the CDR3 is 11 residues. This material consisted of whole blood, taken in connection with sensitization to the hapten diphenylcyclopropenone (DPC). V gene TRBV28 combines with J gene TRBJ2-7, with 7 bases aligning to TRBD1. The receptor comes from a woman aged 50 to 60 with alopecia areata. Some clones in this sample may be carry-over from other donors' samples. The CDR3 is CASVTGPEQYF. Written as DNA, the CDR3 is TGTGCCAGCGTGACAGGGCCCGAGCAGTACTTC.